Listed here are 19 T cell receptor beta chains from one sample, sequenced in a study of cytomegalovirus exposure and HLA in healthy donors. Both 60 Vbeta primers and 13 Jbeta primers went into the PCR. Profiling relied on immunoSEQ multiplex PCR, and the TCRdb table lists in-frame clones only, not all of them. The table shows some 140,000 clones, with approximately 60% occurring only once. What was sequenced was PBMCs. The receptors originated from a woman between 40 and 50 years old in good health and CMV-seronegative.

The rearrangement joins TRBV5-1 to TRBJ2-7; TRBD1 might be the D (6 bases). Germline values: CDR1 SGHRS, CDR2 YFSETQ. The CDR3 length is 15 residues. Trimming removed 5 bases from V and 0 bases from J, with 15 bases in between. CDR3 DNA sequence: TGCGCCAGCAGTGGTCAACAGGGAATCTCCTACGAGCAGTACTTC. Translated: CASSGQQGISYEQYF.

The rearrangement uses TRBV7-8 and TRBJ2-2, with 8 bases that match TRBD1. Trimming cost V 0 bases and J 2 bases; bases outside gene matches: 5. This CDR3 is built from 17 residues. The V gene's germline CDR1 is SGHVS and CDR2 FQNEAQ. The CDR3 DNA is TGTGCCAGCAGCTTAGCCCCGACAGGGGAAAACACCGGGGAGCTGTTTTTT. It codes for CASSLAPTGENTGELFF.

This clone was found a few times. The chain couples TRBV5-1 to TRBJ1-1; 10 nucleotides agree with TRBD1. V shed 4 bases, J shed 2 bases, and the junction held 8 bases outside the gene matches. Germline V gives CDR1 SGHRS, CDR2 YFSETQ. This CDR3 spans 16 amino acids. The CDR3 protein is CASSTGQGTRNTEAFF. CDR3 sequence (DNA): TGCGCCAGCAGCACGGGACAGGGGACGAGAAACACTGAAGCTTTCTTT.

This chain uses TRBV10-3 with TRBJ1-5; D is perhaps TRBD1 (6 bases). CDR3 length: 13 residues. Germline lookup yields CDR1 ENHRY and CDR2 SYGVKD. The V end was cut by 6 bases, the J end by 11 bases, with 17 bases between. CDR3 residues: CAIRETGSRTQHF. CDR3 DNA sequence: TGTGCCATCAGGGAAACAGGGTCCCGGACCCAGCATTTT.

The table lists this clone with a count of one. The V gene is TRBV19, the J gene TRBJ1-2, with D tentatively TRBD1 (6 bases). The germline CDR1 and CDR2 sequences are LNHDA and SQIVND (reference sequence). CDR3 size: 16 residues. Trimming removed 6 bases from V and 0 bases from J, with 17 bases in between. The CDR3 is CASSPSGGSSNYGYTF. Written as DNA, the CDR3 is TGTGCCAGTAGCCCCTCTGGGGGCAGCTCTAACTATGGCTACACCTTC.

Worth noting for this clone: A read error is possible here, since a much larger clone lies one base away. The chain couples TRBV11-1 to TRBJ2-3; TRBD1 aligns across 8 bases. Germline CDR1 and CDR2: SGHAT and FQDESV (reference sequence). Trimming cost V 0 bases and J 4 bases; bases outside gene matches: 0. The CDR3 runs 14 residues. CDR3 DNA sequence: TGTGCCAGCAGCTTAGCGACAGGGGCAGATACGCAGTATTTT. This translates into CASSLATGADTQYF.

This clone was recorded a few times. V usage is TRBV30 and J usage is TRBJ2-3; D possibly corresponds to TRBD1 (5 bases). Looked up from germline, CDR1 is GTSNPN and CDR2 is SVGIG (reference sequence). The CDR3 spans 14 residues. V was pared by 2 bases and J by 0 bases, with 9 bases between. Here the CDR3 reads CAWSRKGSTDTQYF. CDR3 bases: TGTGCCTGGAGTAGGAAGGGGAGCACAGATACGCAGTATTTT.

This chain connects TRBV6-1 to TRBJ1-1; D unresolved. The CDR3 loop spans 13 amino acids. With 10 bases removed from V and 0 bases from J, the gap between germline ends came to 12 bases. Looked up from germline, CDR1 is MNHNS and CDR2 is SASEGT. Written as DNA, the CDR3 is TGTGCCACCCAAATGACACTGAACACTGAAGCTTTCTTT. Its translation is CATQMTLNTEAFF.

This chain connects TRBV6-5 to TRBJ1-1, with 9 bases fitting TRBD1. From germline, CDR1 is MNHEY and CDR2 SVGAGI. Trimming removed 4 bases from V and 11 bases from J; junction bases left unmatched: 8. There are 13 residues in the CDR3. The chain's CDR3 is CASSFYRGQGAFF. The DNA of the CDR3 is TGTGCCAGCAGTTTTTACAGGGGGCAGGGCGCTTTCTTT.

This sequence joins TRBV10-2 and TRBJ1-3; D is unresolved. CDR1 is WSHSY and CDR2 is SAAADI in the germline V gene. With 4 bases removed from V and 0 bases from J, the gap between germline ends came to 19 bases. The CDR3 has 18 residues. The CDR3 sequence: CASSVAWTGIYSGNTIYF. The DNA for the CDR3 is TGCGCCAGCAGTGTCGCCTGGACCGGGATCTACTCTGGAAACACCATATATTTT.

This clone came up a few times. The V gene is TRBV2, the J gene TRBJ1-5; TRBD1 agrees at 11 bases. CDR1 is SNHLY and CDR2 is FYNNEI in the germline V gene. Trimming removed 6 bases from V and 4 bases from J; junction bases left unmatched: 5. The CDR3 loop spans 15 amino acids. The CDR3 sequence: CASRLGTGGNQPQHF. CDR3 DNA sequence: TGTGCCAGCAGACTGGGGACAGGGGGTAATCAGCCCCAGCATTTT.

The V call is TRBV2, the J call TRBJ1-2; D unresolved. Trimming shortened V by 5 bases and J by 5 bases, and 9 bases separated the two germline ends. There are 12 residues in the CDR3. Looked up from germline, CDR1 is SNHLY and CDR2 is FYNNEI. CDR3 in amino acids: CASSLAEYGYTF. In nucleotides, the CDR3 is TGTGCCAGCAGTCTTGCCGAGTATGGCTACACCTTC.

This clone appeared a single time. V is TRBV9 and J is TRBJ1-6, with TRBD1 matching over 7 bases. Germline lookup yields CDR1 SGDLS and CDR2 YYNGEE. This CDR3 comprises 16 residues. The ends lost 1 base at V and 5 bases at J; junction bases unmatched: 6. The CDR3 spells CASSVSPGQDNSPLHF. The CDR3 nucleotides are TGTGCCAGCAGCGTATCCCCAGGACAGGATAATTCACCCCTCCACTTT.

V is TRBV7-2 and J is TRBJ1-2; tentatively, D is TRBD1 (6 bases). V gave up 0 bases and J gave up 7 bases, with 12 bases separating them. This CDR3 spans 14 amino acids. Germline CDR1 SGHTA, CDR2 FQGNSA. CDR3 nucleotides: TGTGCCAGCAGCTTAGCGCTAGGGGGGGGTGGCTACACCTTC. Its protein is CASSLALGGGGYTF.

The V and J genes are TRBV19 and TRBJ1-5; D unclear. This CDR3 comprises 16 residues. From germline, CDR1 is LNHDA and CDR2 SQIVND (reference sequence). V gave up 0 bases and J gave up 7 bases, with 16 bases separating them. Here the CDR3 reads CASSIDLEGPRQPQHF. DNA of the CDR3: TGTGCCAGTAGTATAGATCTCGAGGGTCCCCGCCAGCCCCAGCATTTT.

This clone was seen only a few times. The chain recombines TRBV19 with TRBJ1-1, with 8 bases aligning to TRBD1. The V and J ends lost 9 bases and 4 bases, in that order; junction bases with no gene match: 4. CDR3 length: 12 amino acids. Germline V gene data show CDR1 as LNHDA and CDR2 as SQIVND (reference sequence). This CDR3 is CASWTGFTEAFF. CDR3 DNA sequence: TGTGCCAGCTGGACAGGGTTCACTGAAGCTTTCTTT.

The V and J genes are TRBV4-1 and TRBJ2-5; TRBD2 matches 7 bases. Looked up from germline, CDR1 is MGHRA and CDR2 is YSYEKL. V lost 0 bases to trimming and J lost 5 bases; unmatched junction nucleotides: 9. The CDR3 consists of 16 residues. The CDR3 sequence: CASSQEGRAAVETQYF. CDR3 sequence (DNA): TGCGCCAGCAGCCAAGAAGGGAGGGCGGCGGTGGAGACCCAGTACTTC.

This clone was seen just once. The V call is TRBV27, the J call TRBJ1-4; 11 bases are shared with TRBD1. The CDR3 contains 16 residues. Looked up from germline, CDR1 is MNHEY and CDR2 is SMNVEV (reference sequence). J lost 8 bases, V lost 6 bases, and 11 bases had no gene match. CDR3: CASSYQWTGGNEKLFF. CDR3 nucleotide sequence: TGTGCCAGCAGCTATCAATGGACAGGGGGCAACGAAAAACTGTTTTTT.

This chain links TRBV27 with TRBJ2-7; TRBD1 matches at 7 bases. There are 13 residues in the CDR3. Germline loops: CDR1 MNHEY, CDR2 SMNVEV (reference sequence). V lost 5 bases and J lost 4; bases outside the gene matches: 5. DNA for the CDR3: TGTGCCAGCAGTCGGGACAGAGTTTACGAGCAGTACTTC. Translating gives CASSRDRVYEQYF.